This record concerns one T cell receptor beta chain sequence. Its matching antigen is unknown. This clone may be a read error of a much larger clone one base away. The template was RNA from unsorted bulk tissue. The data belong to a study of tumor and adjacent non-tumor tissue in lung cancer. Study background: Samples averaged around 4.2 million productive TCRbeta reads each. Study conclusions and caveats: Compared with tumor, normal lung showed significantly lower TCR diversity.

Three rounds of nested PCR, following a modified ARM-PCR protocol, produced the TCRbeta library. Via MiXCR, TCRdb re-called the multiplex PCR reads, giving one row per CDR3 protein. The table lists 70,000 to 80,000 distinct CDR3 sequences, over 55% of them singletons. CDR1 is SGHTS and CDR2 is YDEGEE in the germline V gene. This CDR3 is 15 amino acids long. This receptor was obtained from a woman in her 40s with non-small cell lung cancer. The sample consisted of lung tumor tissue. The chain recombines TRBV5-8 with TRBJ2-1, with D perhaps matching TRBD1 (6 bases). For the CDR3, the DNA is TGTGCCATCAGCTTTTGGGGGCGCCTATTCGATGAGCAGTTCTTC. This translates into CAISFWGRLFDEQFF.